This TCR beta chain was sequenced during a study of early T cells in non-severe SARS-CoV-2 infection. Study in general: Sequencing input comprised bulk RNA from unsorted whole blood; chain pairing was not available.

The TCR library protocol attached unique molecular identifiers to the individual cDNA molecules. TCRdb analysed the 5' RACE reads with MiXCR anew, one entry per CDR3 protein. In the table there are approximately 81,000 distinct CDR3 sequences, roughly 13% of which are singletons. This clonotype turned up a few times. With 8 bases removed from V and 6 bases from J, the gap between germline ends came to 21 bases. The CDR3 spans 15 residues. The V gene's germline CDR1 is SNHLY and CDR2 FYNNEI. The rearrangement uses TRBV2 and TRBJ2-3; D might be TRBD1 or TRBD2, each matching 5 bases. Sequencing used whole blood. The receptor was derived from an adult who was a healthcare worker with PCR-confirmed SARS-CoV-2 infection or an uninfected control (not recorded which). The CDR3 coding sequence is TGTGCCAGCGTGGTGGGGGTCCGACCCCGGGATACGCAGTATTTT. Translation gives CASVVGVRPRDTQYF.